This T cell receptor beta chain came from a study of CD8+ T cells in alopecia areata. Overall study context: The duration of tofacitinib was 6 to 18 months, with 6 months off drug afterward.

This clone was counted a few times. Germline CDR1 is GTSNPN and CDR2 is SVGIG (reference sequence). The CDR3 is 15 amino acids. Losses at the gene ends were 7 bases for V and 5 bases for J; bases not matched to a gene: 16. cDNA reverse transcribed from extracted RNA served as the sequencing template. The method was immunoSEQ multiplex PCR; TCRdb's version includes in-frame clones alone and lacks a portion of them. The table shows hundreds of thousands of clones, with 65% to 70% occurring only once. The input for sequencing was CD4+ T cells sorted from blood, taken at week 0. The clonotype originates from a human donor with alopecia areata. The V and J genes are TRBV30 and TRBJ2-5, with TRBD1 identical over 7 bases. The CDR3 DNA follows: TGTGCCTCTATGCTACGGGACAGCCCTTGGGAGACCCAGTACTTC. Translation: CASMLRDSPWETQYF.